Below are 15 T cell receptor beta chains sequenced from a single sample in a study of OX40 agonist ivuxolimab in advanced cancers. Assay used: immunoSEQ multiplex PCR; TCRdb lists only in-frame clones, some missing. The profile covers roughly 46,000 clones, with 87% appearing a single time and 11% to 15% taken by the ten largest. Here the sequenced sample was CD4+ or CD8+ T cells sorted from blood, taken in a trial of the OX40 agonist ivuxolimab. The receptors stem from an adult with an advanced solid tumor such as melanoma, head and neck, liver or kidney cancer.

This sequence joins TRBV19 and TRBJ2-1; 11 bases line up with TRBD2. The CDR3 has 16 amino acids. Germline assignment: CDR1 LNHDA and CDR2 SQIVND (reference sequence). The trim removed 3 bases at V and 7 bases at J, leaving 8 bases unmatched. CDR3 in DNA: TGTGCCAGTAGTATTCTACTAGCGGGAGCGGGGAATGAGCAGTTCTTC. Protein sequence: CASSILLAGAGNEQFF. Full variable domain (missing parts from reference TRBV19 and TRBJ2-1): DGGITQSPKYLFRKEGQNVTLSCEQNLNHDAMYWYRQDPGQGLRLIYYSQIVNDFQKGDIAEGYSVSREKKESFPLTVTSAQKNPTAFYLCASSILLAGAGNEQFFGPGTRLTVL.

The V gene is TRBV13, the J gene TRBJ2-7; no reliable D call. The CDR3 covers 12 residues. The germline V and J ends were trimmed by 2 bases and 4 bases, with 6 bases remaining between them. Germline loops: CDR1 PRHDT, CDR2 FYEKMQ (reference sequence). The CDR3 DNA is TGTGCCAGCAGCTTAAGGCGTTACGAGCAGTACTTC. It encodes CASSLRRYEQYF.

This clone came up once. The chain is built from TRBV7-9 and TRBJ2-2; 7 bases are a match to TRBD2. V lost 7 bases to trimming and J lost 4 bases; unmatched junction nucleotides: 12. This CDR3 is 16 amino acids long. Germline V gives CDR1 SEHNR, CDR2 FQNEAQ (reference sequence). The CDR3 protein is CASTAYSGRGTGELFF. The CDR3 DNA reads as TGTGCCAGCACGGCCTATAGCGGGCGGGGCACCGGGGAGCTGTTTTTT.

The chain employs TRBV9 and TRBJ2-3; D perhaps matches TRBD2 (6 bases). Deletions cut 4 bases from V and 0 bases from J, with 18 bases between. The CDR3 is 17 amino acids. Germline loops: CDR1 SGDLS, CDR2 YYNGEE. The CDR3, as DNA: TGTGCCAGCAGCTCCCGGGGGAGCGGAACTAGCACAGATACGCAGTATTTT. It specifies CASSSRGSGTSTDTQYF.

The rearrangement uses TRBV10-3 and TRBJ2-3, with TRBD2 matching over 13 bases. Germline V CDR1 and CDR2: ENHRY, SYGVKD. The V segment lost 10 bases and the J segment 3 bases; nucleotides outside the gene matches: 10. The CDR3 covers 16 residues. Here the CDR3 reads CATRTSGSRETDTQYF. The CDR3 coding sequence is TGTGCCACCAGGACTAGCGGGAGTCGGGAGACAGATACGCAGTATTTT.

This chain connects TRBV4-1 to TRBJ2-6, with no clear D. CDR3 size: 17 residues. The V end lost 1 base, the J end lost 0 bases, and 10 bases lay between the germline ends. In germline, CDR1 is MGHRA, CDR2 YSYEKL. The CDR3 DNA sequence: TGCGCCAGCAGCCAAGCGTTAGTCAGCTCTGGGGCCAACGTCCTGACTTTC. This encodes CASSQALVSSGANVLTF.

This clone was recorded a few times. The CDR3 sequence is CASSYTSGGATNEKLFF. As DNA, the CDR3 is TGTGCCAGCAGCTACACCTCGGGGGGTGCAACTAATGAAAAACTGTTTTTT. The chain couples TRBV5-6 to TRBJ1-4; D may be TRBD1 (5 bases). Germline CDR1 reads SGHDT; CDR2 reads YYEEEE. This CDR3 region has 17 residues. V lost 3 bases to trimming and J lost 0 bases, with 15 bases between them.

This sequence joins TRBV5-4 and TRBJ2-7; 7 nucleotides line up with TRBD1. V gave up 4 bases and J gave up 0 bases; unmatched junction bases: 4. From germline, CDR1 is SGHNT and CDR2 YYREEE (reference sequence). CDR3 length: 14 amino acids. This chain's CDR3 is CASSKQGYSYEQYF. The CDR3 region has the DNA TGTGCCAGCAGCAAACAGGGGTACTCCTACGAGCAGTACTTC.

The chain joins TRBV19 to TRBJ2-5, with TRBD1 matching 7 bases. After removal of 3 bases from V and 5 bases from J, the junction contained 6 bases not matched to a gene. This CDR3 is 14 amino acids long. Germline values: CDR1 LNHDA, CDR2 SQIVND (reference sequence). CDR3 sequence reads: CASSITGAGETQYF. The DNA for the CDR3 is TGTGCCAGTAGTATTACAGGGGCCGGGGAGACCCAGTACTTC.

The gene calls are TRBV7-3 and TRBJ2-1, with TRBD2 matching 10 bases. J was trimmed by 2 bases and V by 4 bases; bases with no gene match: 5. The CDR3 extends over 16 amino acids. CDR1 is SGHTA, CDR2 FQGTGA, per germline. CDR3 protein: CASSSRTSGAYNEQFF. In DNA, the CDR3 is TGTGCCAGCAGCTCACGGACTAGCGGAGCCTACAATGAGCAGTTCTTC.

This chain joins TRBV19 and TRBJ2-3; 7 bases fit TRBD1. There are 16 residues in the CDR3. V lost 3 bases and J lost 1; bases outside the gene matches: 7. Germline V gene lookup returns CDR1 LNHDA and CDR2 SQIVND (reference sequence). The CDR3 bases are TGTGCCAGTAGTATGGTGAGGGGGCTCGGCACAGATACGCAGTATTTT. This codes for CASSMVRGLGTDTQYF.

V is TRBV28 and J is TRBJ1-1; 12 bases are a match to TRBD1. CDR1 is MDHEN, CDR2 SYDVKM, per germline. J gave up 0 bases and V 6 bases, and 5 bases lay outside the gene matches. CDR3 length equals 16 residues. CDR3 nucleotide sequence: TGTGCCAGCAGGGGACAGGGGGCCTACATGAACACTGAAGCTTTCTTT. Translated, it gives CASRGQGAYMNTEAFF.

V gene TRBV5-4 combines with J gene TRBJ1-4, with D tentatively TRBD1 (6 bases). Germline V gene data show CDR1 as SGHNT and CDR2 as YYREEE (reference sequence). With 5 bases removed from V and 0 bases from J, the gap between germline ends came to 11 bases. This CDR3 is 15 amino acids long. The CDR3 spells CASRPAGATNEKLFF. CDR3 in DNA: TGTGCCAGCAGACCCGCAGGGGCAACTAATGAAAAACTGTTTTTT.

The chain has TRBV4-1 and TRBJ2-5, with a tentative D call TRBD2 (5 bases). Germline loops: CDR1 MGHRA, CDR2 YSYEKL. V was cut by 2 bases and J by 5 bases, with 9 bases left in between. This CDR3 has 13 residues. CDR3 amino acids: CASSQWRGETQYF. As DNA, the CDR3 is TGCGCCAGCAGCCAATGGCGAGGGGAGACCCAGTACTTC.

The CDR3 is CASSQGQGYGYTF. The DNA of the CDR3 is TGTGCCAGCAGCCAGGGACAGGGCTATGGCTACACCTTC. The chain joins TRBV6-5 to TRBJ1-2; 9 nucleotides agree with TRBD1. Trimming took 6 bases from V and 4 from J; bases not matched to a gene: 3. Germline V gene lookup returns CDR1 MNHEY and CDR2 SVGAGI. The CDR3 consists of 13 residues.